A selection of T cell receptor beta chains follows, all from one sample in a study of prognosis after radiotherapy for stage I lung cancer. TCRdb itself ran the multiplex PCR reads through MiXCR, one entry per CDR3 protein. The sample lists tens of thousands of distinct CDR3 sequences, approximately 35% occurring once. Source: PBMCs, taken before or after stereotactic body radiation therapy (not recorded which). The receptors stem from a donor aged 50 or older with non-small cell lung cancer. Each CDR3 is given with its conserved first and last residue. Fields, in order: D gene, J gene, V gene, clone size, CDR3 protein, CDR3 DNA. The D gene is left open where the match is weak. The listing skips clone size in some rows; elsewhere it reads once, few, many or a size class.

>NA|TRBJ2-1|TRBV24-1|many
CATSDLLDEQFF
TGTGCCACCAGTGATCTGTTGGATGAGCAGTTCTTC
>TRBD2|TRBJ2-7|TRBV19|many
CASSRYIGEGSYEQYF
TGTGCCAGTAGTCGCTATATAGGGGAGGGGTCCTACGAGCAGTACTTC
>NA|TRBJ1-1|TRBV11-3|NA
CASRLLNSNTEAFF
TGTGCCAGCAGACTCCTTAATTCGAACACTGAAGCTTTCTTT
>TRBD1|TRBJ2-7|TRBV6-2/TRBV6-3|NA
CASSEAGTGYHEQYF
TGTGCCAGCAGTGAAGCCGGGACAGGGTACCACGAGCAGTACTTC
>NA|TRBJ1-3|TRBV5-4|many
CASSLTGAPGNTIYF
TGTGCCAGCAGCTTGACGGGGGCGCCAGGAAACACCATATATTTT
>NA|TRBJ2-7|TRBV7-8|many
CASSLVMAYEQYF
TGTGCCAGCAGCTTAGTTATGGCCTACGAGCAGTACTTC
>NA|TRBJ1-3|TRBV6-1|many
CASSVGWRASGNTIYF
TGTGCCAGCAGTGTAGGTTGGCGGGCCTCTGGAAACACCATATATTTT
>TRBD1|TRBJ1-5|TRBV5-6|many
CASSLGQAGNQPQHF
TGTGCCAGCAGCCTCGGACAGGCCGGCAATCAGCCCCAGCATTTT
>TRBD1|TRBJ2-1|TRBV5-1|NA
CASSSTGCGEQFF
TGCGCCAGCAGCTCGACAGGGTGCGGTGAGCAGTTCTTC
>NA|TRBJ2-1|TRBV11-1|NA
CASSSSAAFNYNEQFF
TGTGCCAGCAGCTCCTCCGCGGCGTTCAACTACAATGAGCAGTTCTTC
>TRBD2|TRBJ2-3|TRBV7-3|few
CASSQTGTSGRAGDTQYF
TGTGCCAGCAGCCAAACCGGGACTAGCGGGAGGGCCGGAGATACGCAGTATTTT
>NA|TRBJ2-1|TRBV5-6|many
CASSLVDRPYNEQFF
TGTGCCAGCAGCTTGGTTGACAGGCCCTACAATGAGCAGTTCTTC
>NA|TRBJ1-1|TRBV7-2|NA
CASSLSSSRALSFF
TGTGCCAGCAGCTTAAGTAGCAGTAGGGCCCTTTCCTTCTTT
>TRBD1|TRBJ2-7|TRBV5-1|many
CASRFGQAYEQYF
TGCGCCAGCAGATTCGGACAGGCCTACGAGCAGTACTTC
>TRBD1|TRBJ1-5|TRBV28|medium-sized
CASFLRGQADQPQHF
TGTGCCAGTTTCTTACGGGGACAGGCCGATCAGCCCCAGCATTTT
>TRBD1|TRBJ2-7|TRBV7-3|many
CASSLTGDRVAEQYF
TGTGCCAGCAGCTTAACGGGGGACAGGGTTGCCGAGCAGTACTTC
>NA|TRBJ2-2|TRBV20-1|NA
CSARIRRQVAPTNTRELFF
TGCAGTGCTAGGATACGACGTCAGGTGGCTCCAACGAACACCAGGGAGCTGTTTTTT
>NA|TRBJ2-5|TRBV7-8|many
CASSLDPARGVETQYF
TGTGCCAGCAGCTTAGATCCAGCGAGAGGCGTAGAGACCCAGTACTTC
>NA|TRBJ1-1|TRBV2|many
CASSESGYTEAFF
TGTGCCAGCAGTGAATCAGGTTATACTGAAGCTTTCTTT
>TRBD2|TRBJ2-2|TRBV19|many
CASTPLAGAGGELFF
TGTGCCAGTACTCCCCTAGCGGGAGCGGGCGGGGAGCTGTTTTTT
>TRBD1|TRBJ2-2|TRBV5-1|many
CASSLLQGGSWELFF
TGCGCCAGCAGCTTGTTACAGGGGGGTTCGTGGGAGCTGTTTTTT
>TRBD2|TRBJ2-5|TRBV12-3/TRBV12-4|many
CASSSSAGAGETQYF
TGTGCCAGCAGTTCGTCAGCGGGAGCAGGGGAGACCCAGTACTTC
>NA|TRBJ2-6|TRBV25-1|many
CASTASGRGANVLTF
TGTGCCAGCACCGCCTCAGGGAGAGGGGCCAACGTCCTGACTTTC
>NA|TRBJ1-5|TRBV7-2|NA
CASSLFRVDQPQHF
TGTGCCAGCAGCTTATTCAGGGTGGATCAGCCCCAGCATTTT
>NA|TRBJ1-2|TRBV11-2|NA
CASSLTRSGYYGYTF
TGTGCCAGCAGCTTGACGAGGTCAGGGTACTATGGCTACACCTTC
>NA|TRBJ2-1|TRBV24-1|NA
CATALAPYNEQFF
TGTGCCACCGCGCTAGCACCTTACAATGAGCAGTTCTTC
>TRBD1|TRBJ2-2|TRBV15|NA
CATSPRDRVLPGGELFF
TGTGCCACCAGCCCCCGGGACAGGGTCCTCCCGGGCGGGGAGCTGTTTTTT
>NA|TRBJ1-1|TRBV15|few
CATSREGLDWARQSFF
TGTGCCACCAGCAGAGAGGGGTTGGACTGGGCCCGCCAATCTTTCTTT
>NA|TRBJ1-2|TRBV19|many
CASSSDGGRIYGYTF
TGTGCCAGTAGTTCAGATGGGGGGCGGATCTATGGCTACACCTTC
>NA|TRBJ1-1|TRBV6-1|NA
CASSELPGQNTEAFF
TGTGCCAGCAGTGAATTACCGGGACAAAACACTGAAGCTTTCTTT
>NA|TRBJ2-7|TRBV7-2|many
CASSFGVLSYEQYF
TGTGCCAGCAGCTTCGGAGTCCTCTCCTACGAGCAGTACTTC
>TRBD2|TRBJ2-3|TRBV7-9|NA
CASRTGVAGATDTQYF
TGTGCCAGCAGAACCGGAGTAGCGGGAGCTACAGATACGCAGTATTTT
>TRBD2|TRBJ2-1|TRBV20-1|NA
CSSYSGSSEQFF
TGCAGTTCTTATAGCGGGAGTAGTGAGCAGTTCTTC